The following is a T cell receptor (beta chain) sequence with its context. The antigen it recognizes is unknown. No clone much larger than this one lies a single base away; base qualities are absent. The sample originates from a study of cytomegalovirus exposure and HLA in healthy donors (dated by TCRdb to 2016 to 2017). Background for the entire study: An earlier analysis of about 530 of the donors reported 276 Gb of sequence data and 117 million unique TCR beta sequences obtained from around 170 million T cells. In a later analysis, previously published TCR beta repertoires from 666 donors were re-analyzed and high-resolution HLA genotyping was added so that TCR occurrence patterns could be studied. The study profiled the T cell repertoires of 550 to 700 subjects by immunosequencing and related them to cytomegalovirus serostatus. An early release covering about 600 HLA-typed donors comprised 300 to 350 gigabases of sequencing data and 85 million or so unique TCR sequences. Class I and class II HLA loci were covered by the typing at four-digit resolution. Besides the first cohort of 500 to 700 subjects, a separate validation cohort made up of roughly 120 different subjects was used. In a later genetic analysis, genome-wide SNP genotypes for about 55% of the roughly 700 donors were used, and that subset was treated as a discovery cohort. Rather than using new phenotypic data, the later analysis identified candidate immune exposures from TCR beta sequences and from how often those sequences occurred across donors. Donor age, sex, ethnicity and CMV serostatus were compiled together with the repertoire data. To predict cytomegalovirus infection status, the study brought together high-throughput TCR immunosequencing, statistical association of individual TCRs with disease status, and machine learning. Among several hundred genotyped donors of the cohort, an average of around 220,000 unique TCR beta nucleotide sequences was sequenced per donor, of which 15% to 20% were non-productive. A handful of DR-DQ haplotypes were handled as single units for association and clustering because linkage in the cohort was strong. Of the 300 to 450 genotyped donors, 75% to 85% were placed in the genetic ancestry cluster associated with self-reported Caucasian donors. The study aimed to test whether signatures of past pathogen exposure could be identified by cataloging public T cell receptors. In an earlier analysis of 550 to 700 of the donors, high-throughput TCR beta sequencing was used to judge whether each TCR beta V gene segment behaved as functional or pseudogenic. All discovery cohort repertoires had been generated on a single sequencing platform. Typing coverage differed by locus: A, B, C, DRB1 and DQB1 were typed in roughly 620-630 donors, DQA1 in about 500, DPA1 in around 580, and DPB1 in 472.

V is clipped by 6 bases and J by 2 bases, and the sequence between their germline boundaries is 16 bases long. CDR1 and CDR2, per the germline V gene, are SGHRS and YFSETQ. The CDR3 numbers 15 residues from cysteine through phenylalanine. The DNA shown is the 45-base CDR3, in frame from base 1. Libraries were prepared through the immunoSEQ multiplex PCR assay. The multiplex PCR relied on a mix of 60 forward primers for TCR Vbeta segments and 13 reverse primers for TCR Jbeta segments. The CDR3 region of rearranged TCR beta genes was amplified from genomic DNA by a multiplex PCR assay. Amplified TCR beta libraries were sequenced as 87-base-pair reads on the Illumina HiSeq System. In the authors' own workflow: In a later analysis, tens of millions of unique TCR beta chains were counted across the roughly 610 repertoires, and approximately 11 million of these chains were shared by at least two donors. A nearest-neighbor algorithm error-corrected the raw reads and collapsed the reads into unique sequences, merging closely related sequences to remove PCR and sequencing errors. CDR3 sequences were aligned to IMGT reference sequences to assign V, D and J gene segments. For a sequence to be retained, a match of at least six nucleotides was required to both a V gene segment and a J gene segment. A rearrangement counted as productive if the CDR3 had no stop codons and remained in frame with V and J, and every other rearrangement counted as non-productive. Following IMGT convention, CDR3 was defined as the stretch from the second conserved V-encoded cysteine up to the conserved J-encoded phenylalanine. Sequences without an unambiguous match to a single V gene segment were excluded from the earlier analysis of about 640 of the donors. An earlier analysis of several hundred of the donors called V segments functional above 56.7% productive rearrangements and segregating when the between-donor standard deviation exceeded 5%. A statistical classification framework was built for diagnosing cytomegalovirus status from the catalog of TCR beta chain sequences. In a later analysis, TCR nucleotide sequences were compared against IMGT/GENE-DB human TR gene sequences so that V and J genes could be assigned. A later analysis assigned CDR3 sequences and most-parsimonious VDJ recombination scenarios with the TCRdist pipeline. In a later analysis, each TCR beta chain was defined by its CDR3 amino acid sequence together with its V-gene family, and reads lacking a unique V-gene family were excluded. A later analysis removed 550 to 650 highly shared, low-generation-probability nucleotide sequences to deal with suspected cross-contamination and a sequencing artifact. A later analysis calculated a clonal expansion index for each public chain from normalized within-repertoire ranks of inferred template counts. A later analysis computed generation probabilities with a VDJ recombination model fitted to out-of-frame rearrangements, and checked the results against IGoR. In a later analysis, hypergeometric tests were used to score TCR-TCR, TCR-HLA and TCR-CMV co-occurrence, with a repertoire-size bias correction applied to TCR pairs. A later analysis estimated false discovery rates by permuting HLA or CMV assignments 20 times. A later analysis grouped co-occurring TCRs with DBSCAN, adding TCRdist sequence similarity when clustering within HLA-allele-positive subsets. Co-occurrence clustering excluded repertoires with fewer than 30,000 or more than 120,000 public chains, plus five with anomalous nucleotide sharing. TCRdb obtained this table from immuneACCESS and retained in-frame rearrangements with V and J assigned. These tables miss some clones; where compared with another copy, unresolved V genes account for less than half of the shortfall, and the remainder is unexplained. Clone size and the V and J calls come from that table; the DNA yielded D and trimming. The table for this sample lists 89,000 or so clones; just under 85% of them were counted only once. The ten largest clones take up around 5.6% of the sample.

The cohort consisted of hundreds of healthy bone marrow donors. Cohort members were all nominally healthy when sampled, although unrecorded immune exposures were likely present. The donor was CMV seropositive and belonged to the group of 250 to 300 seropositive cohort members. Each donor provided a peripheral blood sample, and peripheral blood mononuclear cells were used for TCR beta sequencing. The Qiagen DNeasy Blood Extraction Kit was used to extract genomic DNA from the blood cell samples. Points the paper makes about the study in general: A group of highly shared sequence variants was considered likely to be a technical artifact of the sequencing pipeline. When HLA alleles, especially DR and DQ, strongly co-occurred, attributing TCR associations to individual alleles was difficult. Compared with equally common non-associated chains, HLA-associated TCR beta chains in a later analysis were more clonally expanded and had lower generation probabilities. Because the 87-base-pair reads could not distinguish some IMGT-functional V segments, including TRBV6-2 and TRBV6-3, those segments were excluded. A later analysis found that most CMV-associated TCR beta chains appeared HLA-restricted, with HLA associations seemingly driven largely by CMV exposure. In both the original and validation cohorts, the classifier was reported to diagnose cytomegalovirus status with high specificity and sensitivity. The study gave a list of about 170 TCR beta chains associated with cytomegalovirus. Immune exposure information for the cohort was limited to CMV serostatus. A further reported finding was that TCR beta sequences accurately predicted the HLA-A and HLA-B alleles for most subjects in the first cohort. Across donors, most TCR sequences were observed very rarely, whereas some public TCRs were present in many individuals. In a later genetic analysis, fewer N-insertions in productive TCRs were reported among donors in an Asian-associated ancestry cluster than the roughly 640-donor mean. Specific HLA alleles were associated with roughly 17,000 TCR beta sequences at a false discovery rate of 0.05 in a later analysis. HLA typing was unavailable for some donors at each locus, so association tests used only the typed subset. In vitro tests confirmed that a few of the cytomegalovirus-associated TCR beta chains recognize cytomegalovirus antigens. Several of the top co-occurrence clusters appeared to be linked to parvovirus B19, influenza, CMV and Epstein-Barr virus, according to a later analysis. The cohort was sequenced for TCR beta chains only, and without alpha or paired-chain data the features that could be detected were limited. In a later genetic analysis, a missense DCLRE1C variant was associated with V-gene and J-gene trimming of TCR beta chains, and the association was replicated in an independent cohort. The authors suggested that the approach could potentially be extended to other disease states and immunological phenotypes. A later analysis found that TCR association rates varied across HLA loci, with DRB1 alleles showing the most associated TCRs and HLA-C alleles the fewest. In an earlier analysis of some 640 of the donors, most TCR beta V segments were observed in productive rearrangements about 90% or about 30% of the time, broadly matching IMGT annotations. Presence/absence analyses assumed roughly uniform sequencing depth across donors, an assumption that may not hold. Linkage disequilibrium might explain the correlated functional status among segregating V segments, but an unknown experimental factor could not be excluded. Because counts were too low, seventeen rarely observed V segments, including chromosome 9 orphons, were excluded from the earlier analysis of 500 to 700 of the donors.

Sequenced input: PBMCs. The chain joins TRBV5-1 to TRBJ2-3; the D gene identity is not certain. This sequence originates from a woman aged 18 to 35 in good health and CMV-seropositive. The CDR3 amino acid sequence is: CASTHSRTDTDTQYF. The sequenced DNA: TGCGCCAGCACACACAGCCGCACTGACACAGATACGCAGTATTTT.